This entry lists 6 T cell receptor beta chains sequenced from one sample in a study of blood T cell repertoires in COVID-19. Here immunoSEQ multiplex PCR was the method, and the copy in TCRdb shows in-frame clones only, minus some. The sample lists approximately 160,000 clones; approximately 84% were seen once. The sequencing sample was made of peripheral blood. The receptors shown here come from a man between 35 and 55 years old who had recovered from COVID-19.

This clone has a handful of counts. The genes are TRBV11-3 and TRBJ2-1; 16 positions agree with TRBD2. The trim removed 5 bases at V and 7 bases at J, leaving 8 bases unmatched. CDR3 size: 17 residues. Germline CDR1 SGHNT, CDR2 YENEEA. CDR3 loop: CASSVSGLAGGRNEQFF. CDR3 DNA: TGTGCCAGCAGCGTCTCGGGACTAGCGGGGGGGAGGAATGAGCAGTTCTTC.

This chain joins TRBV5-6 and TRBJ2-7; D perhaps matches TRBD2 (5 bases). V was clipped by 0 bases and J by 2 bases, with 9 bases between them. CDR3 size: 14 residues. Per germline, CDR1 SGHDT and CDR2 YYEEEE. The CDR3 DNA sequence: TGTGCCAGCAGCTTGGGGACTCAAGCCTACGAGCAGTACTTC. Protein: CASSLGTQAYEQYF.

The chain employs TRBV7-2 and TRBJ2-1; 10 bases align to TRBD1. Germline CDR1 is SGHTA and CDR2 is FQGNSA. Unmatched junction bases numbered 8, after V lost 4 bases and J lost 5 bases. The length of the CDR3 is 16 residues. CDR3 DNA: TGTGCCAGCAGCTCCCGGACAGGGGGGATCCACAATGAGCAGTTCTTC. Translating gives CASSSRTGGIHNEQFF.

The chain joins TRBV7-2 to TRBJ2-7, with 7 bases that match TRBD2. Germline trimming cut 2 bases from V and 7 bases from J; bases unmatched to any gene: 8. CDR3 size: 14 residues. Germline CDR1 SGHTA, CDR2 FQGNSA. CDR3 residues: CASSLRPSGQEQYF. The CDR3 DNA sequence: TGTGCCAGCAGCTTAAGGCCTAGCGGCCAGGAGCAGTACTTC.

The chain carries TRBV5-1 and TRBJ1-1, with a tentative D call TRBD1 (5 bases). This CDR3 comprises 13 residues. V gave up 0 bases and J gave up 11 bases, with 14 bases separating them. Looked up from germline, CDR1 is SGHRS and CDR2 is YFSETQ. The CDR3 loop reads CASSLDTGGRAFF. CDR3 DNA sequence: TGCGCCAGCAGCTTGGACACAGGTGGGAGGGCTTTCTTT.

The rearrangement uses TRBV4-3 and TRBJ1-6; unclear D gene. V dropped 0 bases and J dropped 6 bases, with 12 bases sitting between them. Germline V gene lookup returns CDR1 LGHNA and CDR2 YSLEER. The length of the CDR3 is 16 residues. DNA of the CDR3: TGCGCCAGCAGCCAAGAGCCAGAGGGTGGTAATTCACCCCTCCACTTT. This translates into CASSQEPEGGNSPLHF.